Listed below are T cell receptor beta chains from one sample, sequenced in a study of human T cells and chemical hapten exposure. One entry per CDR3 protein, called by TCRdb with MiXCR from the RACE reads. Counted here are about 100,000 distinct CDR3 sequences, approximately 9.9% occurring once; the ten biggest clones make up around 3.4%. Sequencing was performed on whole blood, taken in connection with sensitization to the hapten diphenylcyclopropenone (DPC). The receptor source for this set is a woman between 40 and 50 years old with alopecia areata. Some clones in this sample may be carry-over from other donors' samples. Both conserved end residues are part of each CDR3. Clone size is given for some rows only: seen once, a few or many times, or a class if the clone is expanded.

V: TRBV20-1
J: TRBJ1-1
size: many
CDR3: CSAADRGVEAFF

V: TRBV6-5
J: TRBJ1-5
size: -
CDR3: CASSYSVYQPQHF

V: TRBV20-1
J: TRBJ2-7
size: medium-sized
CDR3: CSAREGRDYEQYF

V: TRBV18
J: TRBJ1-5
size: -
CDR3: CASSPATEDQPQHF

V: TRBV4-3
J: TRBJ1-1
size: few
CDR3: CASSQESRGSGEAFF

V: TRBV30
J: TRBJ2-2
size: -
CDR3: CASRFRTTGELFF

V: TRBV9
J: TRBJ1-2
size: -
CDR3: CASSAGQGPYGYTF

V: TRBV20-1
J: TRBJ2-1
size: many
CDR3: CSARGELAGSYNEQFF

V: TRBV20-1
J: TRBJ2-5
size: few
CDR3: CSAYHQETQYF

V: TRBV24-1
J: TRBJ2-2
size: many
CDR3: CATSDPRQGRRTGELFF

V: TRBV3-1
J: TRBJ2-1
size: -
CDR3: CASSRLAGGNNEQFF

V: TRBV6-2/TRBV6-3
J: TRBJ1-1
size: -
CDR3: CASIPDRGDTEAFF

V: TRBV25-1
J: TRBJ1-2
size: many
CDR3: CASSIGTGHYGYTF

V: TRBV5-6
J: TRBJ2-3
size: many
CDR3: CASSSPRGRRGTDTQYF

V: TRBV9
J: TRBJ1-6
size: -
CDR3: CASSVARENSPLHF

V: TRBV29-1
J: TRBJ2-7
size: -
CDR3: CSVDRRGGGSYEQYF

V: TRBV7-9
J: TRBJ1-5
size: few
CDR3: CASSTDRVGQPQHF

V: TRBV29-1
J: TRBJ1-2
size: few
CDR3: CSVAGTLYGYTF

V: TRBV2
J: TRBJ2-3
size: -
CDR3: CASTLEATTKGDTQYF

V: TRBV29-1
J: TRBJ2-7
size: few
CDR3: CSVGSGPSYEQYF

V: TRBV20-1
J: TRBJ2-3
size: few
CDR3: CSATGSSGGTDTQYF

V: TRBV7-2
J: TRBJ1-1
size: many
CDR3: CASSPQGDGEGEAFF

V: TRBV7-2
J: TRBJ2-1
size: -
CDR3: CASSLIAGVNEQFF

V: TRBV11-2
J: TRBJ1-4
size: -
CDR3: CASSPGSLATNEKLFF

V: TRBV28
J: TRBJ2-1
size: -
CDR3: CASSLLGGSSYNEQFF

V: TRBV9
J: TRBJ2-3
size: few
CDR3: CASSPRYLGTDTQYF

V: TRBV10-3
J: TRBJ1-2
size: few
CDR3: CAISDTGYGYTF